This T cell receptor beta chain derives from a study of radiotherapy plus CTLA-4 blockade in lung cancer. Those patients who had chemo-refractory metastatic non-small-cell lung cancer were given focal radiation along with CTLA-4 blockade through ipilimumab. Germline V gene sequence: CDR1 SNHLY, CDR2 FYNNEI. Between the trimmed V and J ends, which lost 0 bases and 6 bases, there was a span of 11 bases. The CDR3 totals 14 residues. About this clone itself: Its antigen is not identified.

The data were produced by immunoSEQ multiplex PCR, yet TCRdb's version contains in-frame clones alone and is incomplete. This table has more than 80,000 clones, over 75% appearing once. General observations from the study: In blood, tumor-derived TCR clones expanded after radiotherapy plus ipilimumab.

The sequence was obtained from a human donor with non-small cell lung cancer that progressed on radiotherapy plus ipilimumab. Some clones in this sample may be carry-over from other donors' samples. The sequencing here drew on peripheral blood, taken from a patient treated with radiotherapy plus ipilimumab. The V call is TRBV2, the J call TRBJ1-2; D gene unclear. The DNA for the CDR3 is TGTGCCAGCAGTGAAGCACATTCCCGAGATGGCTACACCTTC. Translation gives CASSEAHSRDGYTF.